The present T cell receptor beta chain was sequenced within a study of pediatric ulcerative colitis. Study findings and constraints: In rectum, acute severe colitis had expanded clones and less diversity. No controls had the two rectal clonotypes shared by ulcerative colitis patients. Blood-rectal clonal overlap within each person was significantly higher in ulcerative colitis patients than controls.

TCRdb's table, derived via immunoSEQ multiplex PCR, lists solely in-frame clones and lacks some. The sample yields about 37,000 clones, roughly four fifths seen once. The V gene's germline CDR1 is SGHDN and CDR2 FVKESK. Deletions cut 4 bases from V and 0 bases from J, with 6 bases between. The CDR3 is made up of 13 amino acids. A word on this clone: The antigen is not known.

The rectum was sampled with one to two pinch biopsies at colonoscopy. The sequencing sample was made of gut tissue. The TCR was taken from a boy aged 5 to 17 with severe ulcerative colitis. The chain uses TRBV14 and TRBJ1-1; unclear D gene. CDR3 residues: CASSLQVNTEAFF. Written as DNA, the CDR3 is TGTGCCAGCAGCCTTCAAGTGAACACTGAAGCTTTCTTT.